This T cell receptor (beta chain) was sequenced during a study of siplizumab effects on memory and regulatory T cells. Overall study findings and caveats: Memory cells seemed less diverse than naive T cells, which seemed major alloresponse contributors. Alloreactive sequences traceable to unstimulated CD4+ memory cells declined significantly under siplizumab.

Details on this clone: The antigen remains unidentified.

The CDR3 spans 15 residues. Looked up from germline, CDR1 is SGHNT and CDR2 is YYREEE (reference sequence). J lost 3 bases, V lost 9 bases, and 11 bases had no gene match. Per sample, approximately 100,000 TCR templates were assayed. Clones were read by immunoSEQ multiplex PCR, and TCRdb kept only the in-frame ones, dropping some. The sample gives 50,000 to 60,000 clones, more than 85% of which show up once; under 0.35% is in the top ten. The source material was naive CD8+ T cells sorted from blood. The chain has TRBV5-4 and TRBJ1-2; 10 nucleotides agree with TRBD1. The source is a human donor in good health. CDR3 sequence reads: CATPRQGANDYGYTF. The CDR3, as DNA: TGTGCCACCCCCCGACAGGGGGCGAATGACTATGGCTACACCTTC.